The T cell receptor (beta chain) under discussion was sequenced for a study of response to subunit inactivated influenza vaccine (dated by TCRdb to the late 2010s). Describing the broader study: Deep quantitative profiling of the T cell receptor repertoire was used in the study to follow responses to a trivalent subunit inactivated influenza vaccine.

The library was obtained by RT-PCR. TCRdb records Illumina HiSeq 2500 as the sequencer. TCRdb reprocessed the public reads (quality trimming at Q25 with fastp, clone calling with MiXCR) and kept in-frame beta chains. When rows share a CDR3 protein, they turn into one entry using the most common DNA and genes. The sample has approximately 530,000 distinct CDR3 sequences on record, roughly 13% of them singletons. The ten biggest clones cover about an eighth of the sample. Turning to this clonotype: The target of this receptor is not known. Qualities for individual bases were not recorded, and no much larger clone is one base off.

Points the paper makes about the study in general: The authors suggested that each seasonal influenza vaccination may recruit only a limited number of new T cells.

V lost 0 bases and J lost 4 bases; the stretch between them is 4 bases long. Reading from cysteine to phenylalanine, the CDR3 counts 13 amino acids. CDR3 DNA only is kept here, 39 bases in frame from base 1. From a lookup of the germline V gene, CDR1 and CDR2 are SGHTA and FQGNSA. The time point label, read with the paper, signifies: more than 35 days after influenza vaccine administration. In this chain, TRBV7-2 is recombined with TRBJ1-3; the D gene cannot be resolved reliably. The receptor's source is a man between 45 and 60 years old who received an inactivated influenza vaccine. Donor details come from another sample of the same person, matched by shared clones. The material was PBMCs from blood, obtained roughly 47 days after vaccination. In nucleotides, the sequence is TGTGCCAGCAGCTTAGCTCGCGGAAACACCATATATTTT. Translated, it gives CASSLARGNTIYF.